The present entry profiles one T cell receptor beta chain with its context. The CDR3 runs 16 residues. V lost 4 bases and J lost 0; bases outside the gene matches: 6. CDR1 SGHAT and CDR2 FQNNGV come from the germline V gene. The data derive from a study of T cells in tumors and immune-related adverse events. Method: immunoSEQ multiplex PCR; TCRdb's copy keeps in-frame clones and lacks some. The profile shows 9,000 to 13,000 clones, 80% to 95% of them singletons. This chain joins TRBV11-2 and TRBJ1-3, with TRBD1 matching over 7 bases. The material was lymph node tissue, obtained from a patient treated with anti-PD-1 therapy. This sequence was found in a female donor with metastatic renal cell carcinoma. CDR3 nucleotides: TGTGCCAGCAGCTACAACAGGGGTTTCTCTGGAAACACCATATATTTT. Amino acids: CASSYNRGFSGNTIYF. Variable domain in full (rest from reference TRBV11-2 and TRBJ1-3): EAGVAQSPRYKIIEKRQSVAFWCNPISGHATLYWYQQILGQGPKLLIQFQNNGVVDDSQLPKDRFSAERLKGVDSTLKIQPAKLEDSAVYLCASSYNRGFSGNTIYFGEGSWLTVV.